The 9 T cell receptor beta chains listed next were all sequenced from one sample in a study of human T cells and chemical hapten exposure. MiXCR, run by TCRdb on the RACE reads, gives a single entry per CDR3 protein. This repertoire shows approximately 350,000 distinct CDR3 sequences, about 6.3% found once; its top ten account for around 5.6%. Time point in this sample: patch test 2, 6 weeks after DPC sensitization. Treatment described: therapeutic diphenylcyclopropenone sensitization with weekly scalp DPC. Sequences were derived from whole blood, sampled in connection with sensitization to the hapten diphenylcyclopropenone (DPC). All receptors come from a woman between 18 and 29 years old with alopecia areata. Some clones in this sample may be carry-over from other donors' samples.

The chain couples TRBV7-6 to TRBJ2-5; 8 bases line up with TRBD2. Germline V gene lookup returns CDR1 SGHVS and CDR2 FNYEAQ. This CDR3 has 15 residues. Trimming removed 0 bases from V and 5 bases from J; junction bases left unmatched: 5. The chain's CDR3 is CASSLAGGAPETQYF. The CDR3 coding sequence is TGTGCCAGCAGCTTAGCCGGGGGGGCCCCGGAGACCCAGTACTTC.

This clonotype was counted a few times. The rearrangement joins TRBV4-2 to TRBJ2-1; D is possibly TRBD2 (7 bases). The germline V and J ends were trimmed by 1 base and 4 bases, with 14 bases remaining between them. Germline loops: CDR1 LGHNA, CDR2 YNFKEQ. The CDR3 has 16 residues. CDR3 in DNA: TGTGCCAGCAGCCAAGGAGAGGGGGGGCTTTACAATGAGCAGTTCTTC. Amino acid sequence: CASSQGEGGLYNEQFF.

This clonotype has a count of ten or more. The chain joins TRBV3-1 to TRBJ1-1, with TRBD1 matching over 7 bases. The junction had 4 bases not matched to a gene; V was cut back by 3 bases and J by 3 bases. The germline gives CDR1 LGHDT, CDR2 YNNKEL (reference sequence). This CDR3 comprises 14 residues. The CDR3, as DNA: TGTGCCAGCAGCCACTCCGACAGGGACACTGAAGCTTTCTTT. It specifies CASSHSDRDTEAFF.

V is TRBV6-5 and J is TRBJ2-7, with D unclear. Trimming shortened V by 2 bases and J by 4 bases, and 9 bases separated the two germline ends. Germline V gene lookup returns CDR1 MNHEY and CDR2 SVGAGI. CDR3 size: 13 residues. The CDR3 region has the DNA TGTGCCAGCAGTTACACAACAGCTTACGAGCAGTACTTC. Its protein is CASSYTTAYEQYF.

The genes are TRBV9 and TRBJ2-2; D ambiguous. Trimming took 2 bases from V and 8 from J, leaving 7 bases between them. Germline CDR1 and CDR2: SGDLS and YYNGEE. This CDR3 contains 12 residues. The CDR3 reads CASSVRLGELFF. In nucleotides, the CDR3 is TGTGCCAGCAGCGTTCGACTGGGGGAGCTGTTTTTT.

This clonotype was detected ten times or more. This sequence joins TRBV5-1 and TRBJ1-1; D unresolved. The CDR3 totals 14 residues. Per the germline V gene, CDR1 is SGHRS and CDR2 is YFSETQ. V gave up 2 bases and J gave up 0 bases, with 8 bases separating them. DNA for the CDR3: TGCGCCAGCAGCTTTGAGGGCTTGAACACTGAAGCTTTCTTT. Its protein is CASSFEGLNTEAFF.

V is TRBV20-1 and J is TRBJ1-2, with D maybe TRBD1 (5 bases). V gave up 0 bases and J gave up 4 bases, with 6 bases separating them. This CDR3 comprises 12 residues. Per germline, CDR1 DFQATT and CDR2 SNEGSKA (reference sequence). Written as DNA, the CDR3 is TGCAGTGCTAGAGATCAGGGCTATGGCTACACCTTC. The encoded protein is CSARDQGYGYTF.

This clonotype has at least ten counts. The chain joins TRBV4-2 to TRBJ1-1; D perhaps matches TRBD1 (5 bases). CDR1 and CDR2 (germline): LGHNA, YNFKEQ. This CDR3 comprises 12 residues. With 4 bases removed from V and 3 bases from J, the gap between germline ends came to 6 bases. The CDR3, as DNA: TGTGCCAGCAGCCCCAGGGACACTGAAGCTTTCTTT. This codes for CASSPRDTEAFF.

This clonotype showed up many times. V is TRBV6-2 or TRBV6-3 and J is TRBJ1-2, with 7 bases that match TRBD1. The germline V gene has CDR1 MNHEY and CDR2 SVGEGT. This CDR3 has 14 residues. J gave up 4 bases and V 4 bases, and 6 bases lay outside the gene matches. The CDR3 nucleotides are TGTGCCAGCAGTTCGCACGGGACAGCCTATGGCTACACCTTC. It codes for CASSSHGTAYGYTF.